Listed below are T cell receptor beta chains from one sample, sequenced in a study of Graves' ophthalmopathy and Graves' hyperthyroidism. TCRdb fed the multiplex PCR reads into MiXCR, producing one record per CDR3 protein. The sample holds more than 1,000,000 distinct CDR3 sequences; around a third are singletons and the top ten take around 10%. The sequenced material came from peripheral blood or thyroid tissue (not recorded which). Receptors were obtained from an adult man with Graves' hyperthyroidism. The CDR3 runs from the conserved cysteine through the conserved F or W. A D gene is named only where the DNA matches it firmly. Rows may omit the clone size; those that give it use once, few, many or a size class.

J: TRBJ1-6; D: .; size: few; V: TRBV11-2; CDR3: CASNLQMESPLHF; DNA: TGTGCCAGCAACTTACAGATGGAGTCACCCCTCCACTTT
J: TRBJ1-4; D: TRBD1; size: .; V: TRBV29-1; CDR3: CSVGTGDSRHGKLFF; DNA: TGCAGCGTGGGCACAGGGGACAGCCGACATGGAAAACTGTTTTTT
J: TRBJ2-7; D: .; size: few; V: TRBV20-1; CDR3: CSASTQGDLYEQYF; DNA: TGCAGTGCTAGTACCCAGGGTGACCTCTACGAGCAGTACTTC
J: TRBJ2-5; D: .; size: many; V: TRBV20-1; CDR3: CSAKREVTQYF; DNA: TGCAGTGCTAAGAGGGAGGTGACCCAGTACTTC
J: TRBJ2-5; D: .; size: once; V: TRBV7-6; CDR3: CASSLYSQGLETQYF; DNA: TGTGCCAGCAGCCTATACTCTCAGGGACTAGAGACCCAGTACTTC
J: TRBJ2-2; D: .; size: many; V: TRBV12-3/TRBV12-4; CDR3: CASSWNGRRVTGELFF; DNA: TGTGCCAGCAGTTGGAATGGCCGTCGAGTCACCGGGGAGCTGTTTTTT
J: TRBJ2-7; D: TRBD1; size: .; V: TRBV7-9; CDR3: CASSQAIATGGYEQYF; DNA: TGTGCCAGCAGCCAGGCTATAGCGACAGGGGGCTACGAGCAGTACTTC
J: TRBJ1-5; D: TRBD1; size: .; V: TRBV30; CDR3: CAWSEEGASQPQHF; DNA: TGTGCCTGGAGTGAAGAGGGGGCCAGCCAGCCCCAGCATTTT
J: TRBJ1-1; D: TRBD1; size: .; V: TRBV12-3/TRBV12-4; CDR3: CASSLKGQGFMNTEAFF; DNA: TGTGCCAGCAGTTTAAAGGGACAGGGCTTTATGAACACTGAAGCTTTCTTT
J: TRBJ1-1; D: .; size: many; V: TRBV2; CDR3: CASSGAGGNTEAFF; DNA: TGTGCCAGCAGTGGTGCAGGAGGGAACACTGAAGCTTTCTTT
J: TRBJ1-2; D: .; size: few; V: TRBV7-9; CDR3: CASRVDTANYGYTF; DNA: TGTGCCAGCAGGGTGGATACCGCTAACTATGGCTACACCTTC
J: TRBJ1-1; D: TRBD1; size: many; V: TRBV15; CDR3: CATSRWPRKDRLTEAFF; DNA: TGTGCCACCAGCAGATGGCCCAGGAAGGACAGGCTGACTGAAGCTTTCTTT
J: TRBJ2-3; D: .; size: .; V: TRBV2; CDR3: CASIRLASADTQYF; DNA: TGTGCCAGCATAAGGCTAGCTAGCGCAGATACGCAGTATTTT
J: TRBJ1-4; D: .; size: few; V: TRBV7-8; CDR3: CASSLAQEKLFF; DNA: TGTGCCAGCAGCTTAGCGCAGGAAAAACTGTTTTTT
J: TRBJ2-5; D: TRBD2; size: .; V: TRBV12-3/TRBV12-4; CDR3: CASRRLSGGETQYF; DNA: TGTGCCTCCCGCCGCCTCAGCGGGGGAGAGACCCAGTACTTC
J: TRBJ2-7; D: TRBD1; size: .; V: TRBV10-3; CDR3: CAISESQGVTYEQYF; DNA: TGTGCCATCAGTGAGTCACAGGGGGTCACCTACGAGCAGTACTTC
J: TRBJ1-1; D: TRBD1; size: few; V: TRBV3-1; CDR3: CASSPRTGQAFF; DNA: TGTGCCAGCAGCCCTCGGACAGGGCAAGCTTTCTTT
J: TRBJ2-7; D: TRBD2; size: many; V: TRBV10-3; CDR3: CAISESGAGGLEQYF; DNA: TGTGCCATCAGTGAGTCGGGAGCGGGAGGCTTGGAGCAGTACTTC
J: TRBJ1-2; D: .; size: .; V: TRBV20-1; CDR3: CSATRDRTYYSYTF; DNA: TGCAGTGCTACCCGGGACCGAACATACTATAGCTACACCTTC
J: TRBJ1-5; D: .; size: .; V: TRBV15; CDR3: CASRQDSHQPQHF; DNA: TGTGCCAGCAGACAGGACAGTCATCAGCCCCAGCATTTT
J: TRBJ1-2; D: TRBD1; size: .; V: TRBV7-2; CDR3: CASSLGTGSVYGYTF; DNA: TGTGCCAGCAGCTTAGGGACAGGGTCGGTCTATGGCTACACCTTC
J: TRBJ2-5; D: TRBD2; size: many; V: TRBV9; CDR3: CASSAGGSPETQYF; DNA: TGTGCCAGCAGCGCGGGGGGGAGCCCGGAGACCCAGTACTTC
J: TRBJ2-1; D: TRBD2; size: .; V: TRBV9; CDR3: CASSVGLGLAGGYEQFF; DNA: TGTGCCAGCAGCGTAGGTCTAGGACTAGCGGGAGGCTATGAGCAGTTCTTC
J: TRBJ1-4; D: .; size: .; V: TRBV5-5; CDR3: CASSPEPGVHEKLFF; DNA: TGTGCCAGCAGCCCAGAGCCAGGGGTTCATGAAAAACTGTTTTTT
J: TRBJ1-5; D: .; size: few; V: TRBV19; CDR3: CASSLTSLGGVGNQPQHF; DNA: TGTGCCAGTAGCCTCACTTCTCTGGGGGGTGTTGGCAATCAGCCCCAGCATTTT
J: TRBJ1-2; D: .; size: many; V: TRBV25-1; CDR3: CASRDRGNYGYTF; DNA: TGTGCCAGTAGGGATCGAGGGAACTATGGCTACACCTTC
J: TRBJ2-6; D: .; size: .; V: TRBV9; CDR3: CASSPKQGANVLTF; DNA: TGTGCCAGCAGCCCCAAACAGGGGGCCAACGTCCTGACTTTC